This T cell receptor beta chain was identified in a study of human T cells and chemical hapten exposure. On the study more broadly: TCR yields per sample varied, mainly owing to small pooled library volume differences. General observations from the study: Sensitization with DPC brought no change to TCRs above 1 in 1000 in frequency. With patch test score, the counts of PT1 expanded TCRs showed a positive correlation.

TCRdb called the RACE reads again in MiXCR, with one record for every CDR3 protein. The table lists nearly 350,000 distinct CDR3 sequences, under 8% of them singletons. This clonotype was recorded many times. Antigen specificity is unknown. Described time point: patch test 1, 2 weeks after DPC sensitization. As to treatment: therapeutic diphenylcyclopropenone sensitization with weekly scalp DPC. The receptor was derived from a woman aged 18-35 years with alopecia areata. Some clones in this sample may be carry-over from other donors' samples. Sequenced here: whole blood, sampled in connection with sensitization to the hapten diphenylcyclopropenone (DPC).

As DNA, the CDR3 is TGTGCCAGCAGCGGGCTAGCGGGGGCCATCACAGATACGCAGTATTTT. It translates to CASSGLAGAITDTQYF. The J gene is TRBJ2-3, the V gene TRBV9; 10 bases match TRBD2. With 3 bases clipped from V and 2 bases from J, the junction kept 6 bases outside the gene matches. CDR1 and CDR2 from the germline V gene are SGDLS and YYNGEE. The CDR3 extends over 16 amino acids.